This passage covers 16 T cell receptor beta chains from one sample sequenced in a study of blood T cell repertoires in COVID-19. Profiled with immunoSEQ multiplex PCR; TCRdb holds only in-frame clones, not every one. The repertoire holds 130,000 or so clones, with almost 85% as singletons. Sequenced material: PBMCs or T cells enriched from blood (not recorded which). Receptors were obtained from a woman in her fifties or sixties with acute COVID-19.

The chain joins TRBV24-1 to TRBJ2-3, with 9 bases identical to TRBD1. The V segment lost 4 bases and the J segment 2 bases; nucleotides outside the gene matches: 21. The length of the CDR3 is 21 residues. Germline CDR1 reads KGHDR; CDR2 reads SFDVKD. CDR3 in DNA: TGTGCCACCAGTGACCCCCCTCCGACAGGGGGATTTTTAAAAAACACAGATACGCAGTATTTT. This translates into CATSDPPPTGGFLKNTDTQYF.

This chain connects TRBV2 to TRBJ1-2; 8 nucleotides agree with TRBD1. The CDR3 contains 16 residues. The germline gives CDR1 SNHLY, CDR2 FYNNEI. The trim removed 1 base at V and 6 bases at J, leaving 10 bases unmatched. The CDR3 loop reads CASSEVQGGVGDGYTF. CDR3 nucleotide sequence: TGTGCCAGCAGTGAAGTACAGGGGGGAGTCGGCGATGGCTACACCTTC.

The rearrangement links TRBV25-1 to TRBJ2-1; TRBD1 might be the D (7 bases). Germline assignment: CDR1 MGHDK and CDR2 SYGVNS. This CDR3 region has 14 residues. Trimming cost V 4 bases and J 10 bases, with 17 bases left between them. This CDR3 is CASSGLLPGGEQFF. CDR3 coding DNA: TGTGCCAGCAGTGGACTCCTCCCAGGGGGGGAGCAGTTCTTC. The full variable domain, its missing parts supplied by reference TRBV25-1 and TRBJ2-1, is EADIYQTPRYLVIGTGKKITLECSQTMGHDKMYWYQQDPGMELHLIHYSYGVNSTEKGDLSSESTVSRIRTEHFPLTLESARPSHTSQYLCASSGLLPGGEQFFGPGTRLTVL.

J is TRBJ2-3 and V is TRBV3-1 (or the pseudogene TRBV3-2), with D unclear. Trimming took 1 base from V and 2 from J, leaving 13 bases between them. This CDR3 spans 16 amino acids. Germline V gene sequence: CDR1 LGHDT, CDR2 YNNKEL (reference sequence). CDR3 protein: CASSQGPAETTDTQYF. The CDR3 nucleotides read TGTGCCAGCAGCCAAGGACCGGCGGAAACCACAGATACGCAGTATTTT.

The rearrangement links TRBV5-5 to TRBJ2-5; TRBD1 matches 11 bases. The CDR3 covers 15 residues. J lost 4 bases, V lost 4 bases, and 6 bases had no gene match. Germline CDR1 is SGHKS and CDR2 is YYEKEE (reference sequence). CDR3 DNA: TGTGCCAGCAGCACAACCGGGACAGGGGGAGAGACCCAGTACTTC. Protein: CASSTTGTGGETQYF. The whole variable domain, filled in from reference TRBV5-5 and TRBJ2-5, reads DAGVTQSPTHLIKTRGQQVTLRCSPISGHKSVSWYQQVLGQGPQFIFQYYEKEERGRGNFPDRFSARQFPNYSSELNVNALLLGDSALYLCASSTTGTGGETQYFGPGTRLLVL.

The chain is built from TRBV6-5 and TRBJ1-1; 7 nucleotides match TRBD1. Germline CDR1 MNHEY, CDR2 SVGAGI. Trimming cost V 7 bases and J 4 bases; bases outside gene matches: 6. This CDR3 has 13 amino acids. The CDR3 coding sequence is TGTGCCAGCAACGACAGGGAGGCCACTGAAGCTTTCTTT. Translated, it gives CASNDREATEAFF.

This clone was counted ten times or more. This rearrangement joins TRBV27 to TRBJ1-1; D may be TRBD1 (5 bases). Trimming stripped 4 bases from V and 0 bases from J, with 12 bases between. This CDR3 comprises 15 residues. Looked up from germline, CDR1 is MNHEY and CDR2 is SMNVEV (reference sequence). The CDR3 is CASSYRGSVNTEAFF. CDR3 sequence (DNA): TGTGCCAGCAGTTATCGGGGGTCCGTGAACACTGAAGCTTTCTTT.

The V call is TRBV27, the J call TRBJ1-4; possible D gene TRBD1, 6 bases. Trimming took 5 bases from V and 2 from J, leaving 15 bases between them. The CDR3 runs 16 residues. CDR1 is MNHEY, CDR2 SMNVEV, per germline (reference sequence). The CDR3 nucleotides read TGTGCCAGCAGTCTAAAACCCAGGGGCACTAATGAAAAACTGTTTTTT. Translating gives CASSLKPRGTNEKLFF.

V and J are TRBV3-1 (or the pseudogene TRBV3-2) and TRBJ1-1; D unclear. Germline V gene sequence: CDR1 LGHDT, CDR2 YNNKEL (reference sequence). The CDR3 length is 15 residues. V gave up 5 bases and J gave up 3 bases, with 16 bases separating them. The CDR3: CASSSPFGLDTEAFF. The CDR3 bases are TGTGCCAGCAGCTCTCCTTTCGGACTGGACACTGAAGCTTTCTTT.

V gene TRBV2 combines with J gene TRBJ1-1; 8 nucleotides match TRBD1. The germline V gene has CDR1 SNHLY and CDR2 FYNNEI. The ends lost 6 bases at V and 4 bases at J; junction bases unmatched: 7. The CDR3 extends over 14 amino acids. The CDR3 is CASRDRDVGTEAFF. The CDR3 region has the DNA TGTGCCAGCAGGGACAGGGACGTGGGCACTGAAGCTTTCTTT.

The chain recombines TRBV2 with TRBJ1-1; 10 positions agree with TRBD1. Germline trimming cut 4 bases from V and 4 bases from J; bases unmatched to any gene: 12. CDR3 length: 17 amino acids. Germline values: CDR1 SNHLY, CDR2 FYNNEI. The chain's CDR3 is CASSGWDRGRESTEAFF. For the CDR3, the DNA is TGTGCCAGCAGTGGTTGGGACAGGGGTAGAGAGAGCACTGAAGCTTTCTTT.

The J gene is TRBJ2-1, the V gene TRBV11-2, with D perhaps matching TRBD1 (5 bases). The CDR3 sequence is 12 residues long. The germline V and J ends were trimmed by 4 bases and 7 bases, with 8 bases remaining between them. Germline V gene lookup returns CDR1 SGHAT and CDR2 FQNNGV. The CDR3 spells CASSYRGNEQFF. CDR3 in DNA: TGTGCCAGCAGCTATAGGGGAAATGAGCAGTTCTTC. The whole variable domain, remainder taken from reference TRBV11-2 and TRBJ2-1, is EAGVAQSPRYKIIEKRQSVAFWCNPISGHATLYWYQQILGQGPKLLIQFQNNGVVDDSQLPKDRFSAERLKGVDSTLKIQPAKLEDSAVYLCASSYRGNEQFFGPGTRLTVL.

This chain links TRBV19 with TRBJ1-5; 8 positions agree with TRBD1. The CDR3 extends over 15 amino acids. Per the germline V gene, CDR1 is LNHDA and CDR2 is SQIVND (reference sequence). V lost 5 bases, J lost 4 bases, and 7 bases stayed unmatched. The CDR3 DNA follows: TGTGCCAGTAGTCCCTGGGACAGGCCTAATCAGCCCCAGCATTTT. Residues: CASSPWDRPNQPQHF.

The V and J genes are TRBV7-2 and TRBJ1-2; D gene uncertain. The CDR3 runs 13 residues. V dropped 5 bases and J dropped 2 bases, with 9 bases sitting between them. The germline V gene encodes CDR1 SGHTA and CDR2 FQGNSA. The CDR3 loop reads CASSPTPNYGYTF. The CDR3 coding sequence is TGTGCCAGCAGCCCCACACCCAACTATGGCTACACCTTC.

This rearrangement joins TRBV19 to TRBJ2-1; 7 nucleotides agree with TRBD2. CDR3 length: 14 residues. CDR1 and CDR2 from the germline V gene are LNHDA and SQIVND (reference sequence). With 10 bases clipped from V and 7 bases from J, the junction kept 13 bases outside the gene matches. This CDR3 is CATFDGGRNNEQFF. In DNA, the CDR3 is TGTGCCACTTTCGACGGCGGGAGAAATAATGAGCAGTTCTTC.

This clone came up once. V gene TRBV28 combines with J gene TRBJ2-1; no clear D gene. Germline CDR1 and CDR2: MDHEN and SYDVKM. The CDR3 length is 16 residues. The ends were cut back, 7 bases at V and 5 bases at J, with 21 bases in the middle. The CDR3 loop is CASNRREQKRNNEQFF. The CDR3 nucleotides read TGTGCCAGCAACCGTCGTGAACAGAAAAGGAACAATGAGCAGTTCTTC.